These T cell receptor beta chains were read from a single sample in a study of blood T cell repertoires in COVID-19. TCRdb's copy holds only in-frame clones and misses some; the assay was immunoSEQ multiplex PCR. Found here are some 270,000 clones, more than 65% of them singletons; the top ten hold 15% to 19%. The sequenced sample consisted of peripheral blood. These TCRs come from a person aged 65-85 years with COVID-19, enrolled during active disease. Each CDR3 is given with its conserved first and last residue. D genes are given only for firm matches. Some rows have no size entry. The others give once, few or many, or a class for an expanded clone.

TRBD2	TRBV29-1	TRBJ2-5	once	TGCAGCGTGAAAGCGGGAGGAGAGACCCAGTACTTC	CSVKAGGETQYF
TRBD1	TRBV2	TRBJ1-5	NA	TGTGCCAGCAGTTACAGGGGCAGCAATCAGCCCCAGCATTTT	CASSYRGSNQPQHF
NA	TRBV7-9	TRBJ2-5	few	TGTGCCAGCAGCTTCCGGCGGGGCCGGGAGGAGACCCAGTACTTC	CASSFRRGREETQYF
TRBD1	TRBV5-1	TRBJ1-6	NA	TGCGCCAGCAGCTTGGATGTGGACAGGGGTTTTTCACCCCTCCACTTT	CASSLDVDRGFSPLHF
TRBD2	TRBV10-3	TRBJ2-1	NA	TGTGCCATCAGTAACGGACTAGCGGGAGCTCTAAATGAGCAGTTCTTC	CAISNGLAGALNEQFF
TRBD2	TRBV2	TRBJ2-5	NA	TGTGCCAGCAGCCCAGCGGGACGCCAAGAGACCCAGTACTTC	CASSPAGRQETQYF
TRBD2	TRBV7-2	TRBJ2-7	NA	TGTGCCAGCAGCTTAAGCCCCGGGGGCGGGGGGGCCTACGAGCAGTACTTC	CASSLSPGGGGAYEQYF
TRBD2	TRBV29-1	TRBJ2-7	NA	TGCAGCGTTGGTACAGCGGGAGGGCCGGGTGAGCAGTACTTC	CSVGTAGGPGEQYF
TRBD1	TRBV5-4	TRBJ1-2	NA	TGTGCCAGCAGCTTGGGCCCGGGACAGGGGAGACTTAACTATGGCTACACCTTC	CASSLGPGQGRLNYGYTF
TRBD2	TRBV4-2	TRBJ2-6	NA	TGTGCCAGCAGCCAGTATCTCGCGGGAGGGCCCTCTTCTGGGGCCAACGTCCTGACTTTC	CASSQYLAGGPSSGANVLTF
NA	TRBV5-4	TRBJ1-4	NA	TGTGCCAGCAGCTTGTCGGGTCGTAATGAAAAACTGTTTTTT	CASSLSGRNEKLFF
NA	TRBV3-1/TRBV3-2	TRBJ1-5	few	TGTGCCAGCAGCCAGTCCGCGAATCAGCCCCAGCATTTT	CASSQSANQPQHF
TRBD1	TRBV29-1	TRBJ2-3	NA	TGCAGCGCCAGCCGGACAGGGAGCACAGATACGCAGTATTTT	CSASRTGSTDTQYF
NA	TRBV9	TRBJ1-3	NA	TGTGCCAGCAGCGACTCAGGGGCTGGAAACACCATATATTTT	CASSDSGAGNTIYF
TRBD2	TRBV7-2	TRBJ2-5	NA	TGTGCCAGCAGCCCGGGACTAGCGGGGCAGACCCAGTACTTC	CASSPGLAGQTQYF
NA	TRBV18	TRBJ2-6	NA	TGTGCCAGCTCACCAATCACAGCTGGGGCCAACGTCCTGACTTTC	CASSPITAGANVLTF
NA	TRBV12-3/TRBV12-4	TRBJ1-4	NA	TGTGCCAGCAGTTCTCCGGATGAAAAACTGTTTTTT	CASSSPDEKLFF
TRBD1	TRBV12-3/TRBV12-4	TRBJ1-1	few	TGTGCCAGCAGTCAGGGACAGGTAGTTGAAGCTTTCTTT	CASSQGQVVEAFF
NA	TRBV28	TRBJ1-3	NA	TGTGCCAGCAGTTCATATTCGACAGGTTACGGAAACACCATATATTTT	CASSSYSTGYGNTIYF
TRBD1	TRBV28	TRBJ1-2	NA	TGTGCCAGCAGTGTAATGACAGGGGGCTCAAAGTATGGCTACACCTTC	CASSVMTGGSKYGYTF
NA	TRBV7-2	TRBJ1-1	NA	TGTGCCAGCAGCTTAGGGGGGGGTAGCACTGAAGCTTTCTTT	CASSLGGGSTEAFF
TRBD1	TRBV15	TRBJ2-1	NA	TGTGCCACCAGCAGGGTCAACAGGGGCTCCTACAATGAGCAGTTCTTC	CATSRVNRGSYNEQFF
TRBD1	TRBV2	TRBJ2-7	NA	TGTGCCAGCAGAATCCTGAGGGACAGGGGTTACGAGCAGTACTTC	CASRILRDRGYEQYF
NA	TRBV19	TRBJ1-5	once	TGTGCCGCTGGACATCCCGAGGCTCAGCCCCAGCATTTT	CAAGHPEAQPQHF
NA	TRBV14	TRBJ2-2	NA	TGTGCCAGCAGCCAAGATCGGAGTGGCGGGGAGCTGTTTTTT	CASSQDRSGGELFF
NA	TRBV5-6	TRBJ2-5	NA	TGTGCCAGCAGCTTGTACTTCGGGCAAGAGACCCAGTACTTC	CASSLYFGQETQYF
NA	TRBV5-1	TRBJ1-1	NA	TGCGCCAGCAGCTTGACAGGGACCAACACTGAAGCTTTCTTT	CASSLTGTNTEAFF
TRBD1	TRBV5-1	TRBJ1-1	few	TGCGCCAGCAGCCCGGGGTGGGGACAGGGAGGAAGTAGCACTGAAGCTTTCTTT	CASSPGWGQGGSSTEAFF
TRBD1	TRBV29-1	TRBJ1-1	NA	TGCAGCGGGTTCGGACAGGGAGCTCCGAACACTGAAGCTTTCTTT	CSGFGQGAPNTEAFF
NA	TRBV7-2	TRBJ2-2	NA	TGTGCCAGCAGCTTAGCCCGGGCCGGGGAGCTGTTTTTT	CASSLARAGELFF
TRBD1	TRBV12-3/TRBV12-4	TRBJ1-2	NA	TGTGCCAGCAGTTTCGGAAGGGGGCTTGGCTACACCTTC	CASSFGRGLGYTF
NA	TRBV28	TRBJ2-6	NA	TGTGCCAGCAGACTAGCGGGACAGGGAATTTCTGGGGCCAACGTCCTGACTTTC	CASRLAGQGISGANVLTF
NA	TRBV6-1	TRBJ2-2	NA	TGTGCCAGCAGTGAACTGGGGGGGAACACCGGGGAGCTGTTTTTT	CASSELGGNTGELFF
TRBD1	TRBV28	TRBJ2-2	NA	TGTGCCAGCAGTTTCAGTCCAGGGGGCACCACCGGGGAGCTGTTTTTT	CASSFSPGGTTGELFF
NA	TRBV7-2	TRBJ1-2	NA	TGTGCCAGCAGCTTAAGGCGTCAGGCCCATGGCTACACCTTC	CASSLRRQAHGYTF
NA	TRBV28	TRBJ1-1	NA	TGTGCAGCTTCAAGGGGATCTGACACTGAAGCTTTCTTT	CAASRGSDTEAFF
NA	TRBV6-6	TRBJ1-1	NA	TGTGCCAGCAGTCCCTCCGGGACATCTCAAAGGGCTTTCTTT	CASSPSGTSQRAFF
NA	TRBV11-3	TRBJ2-2	NA	TGTGCCAGCAGCAACCGACAGGACGTAGCGAACACCGGGGAGCTGTTTTTT	CASSNRQDVANTGELFF